This TCR beta chain was sequenced in a study of memory B cells and T cells in multiple sclerosis. General study results and limits: Normalization was needed because clone-set size differences affected shared clonotype counts.

After stimulus-free culture, autoproliferating CFSE-dim and non-proliferating CFSE-high T cells were sequenced separately. Pooled replicate wells came from around 5x10^7 CFSE-labeled PBMCs cultured less than eight days without stimulus. Without exogenous stimuli, around 0.54 uM CFSE-labeled PBMCs were cultured serum-free. The V and J ends lost 6 bases and 3 bases, in that order; junction bases with no gene match: 11. This CDR3 contains 17 residues. CDR1 and CDR2 from the germline V gene are MDHEN and SYDVKM. TCRdb's table, derived via immunoSEQ multiplex PCR, lists solely in-frame clones and lacks some. The top ten hold 2% to 3% of the sample, which has fewer than 40,000 clones, more than 70% seen once. This clone was seen a handful of times. The target antigen is unknown.

The specimen sequenced was PBMCs from blood kept in culture. The gene calls are TRBV28 and TRBJ2-6; 7 bases agree with TRBD1. The sequence derives from a human donor with multiple sclerosis. The CDR3 sequence is CASSPSLGGFGANVLTF. CDR3 sequence (DNA): TGTGCCAGCAGCCCTTCGTTAGGGGGCTTTGGGGCCAACGTCCTGACTTTC.